The 26 T cell receptor beta chains below all came from one sample that was sequenced in a study of blood T cell repertoires in COVID-19. Profiled with immunoSEQ multiplex PCR; TCRdb holds only in-frame clones, not every one. This table has some 270,000 clones, about 89% appearing once. Sample: peripheral blood. These receptor sequences come from a man aged 35-49 years with active or convalescent COVID-19.

V is TRBV10-3 and J is TRBJ2-1, with 7 bases matching TRBD2. This CDR3 contains 15 residues. Germline CDR1 is ENHRY and CDR2 is SYGVKD. The trim removed 0 bases at V and 5 bases at J, leaving 4 bases unmatched. This chain's CDR3 is CAISESTSANNEQFF. The CDR3 DNA is TGTGCCATCAGTGAGTCAACTAGCGCCAACAATGAGCAGTTCTTC.

The genes are TRBV4-1 and TRBJ2-1, with TRBD2 identical over 11 bases. After removal of 6 bases from V and 6 bases from J, the junction contained 7 bases not matched to a gene. CDR1 MGHRA and CDR2 YSYEKL come from the germline V gene. The CDR3 is 15 amino acids. The CDR3: CASSLAGGTFNEQFF. The CDR3 DNA reads as TGCGCCAGCAGTCTAGCGGGGGGCACGTTCAATGAGCAGTTCTTC.

J is TRBJ1-5 and V is TRBV28; the D is unclear. V was shortened by 7 bases and J by 3 bases, with 16 bases between the two germline ends. Looked up from germline, CDR1 is MDHEN and CDR2 is SYDVKM. This CDR3 spans 15 amino acids. The CDR3 bases are TGTGCCAGCACCCGAATAGGAGGTCTCAATCAGCCCCAGCATTTT. Translating gives CASTRIGGLNQPQHF.

The J gene is TRBJ1-1, the V gene TRBV10-2; D ambiguous. Deletions cut 1 base from V and 3 bases from J, with 3 bases between. The germline V gene encodes CDR1 WSHSY and CDR2 SAAADI. This CDR3 region has 12 residues. The CDR3 bases are TGCGCCAGCAGTGAGTACTACACTGAAGCTTTCTTT. It is translated as CASSEYYTEAFF.

The chain joins TRBV3-1 (or the pseudogene TRBV3-2) to TRBJ2-4; the match to TRBD2 covers 9 bases. The CDR3 has 19 residues. V lost 6 bases and J lost 0; bases outside the gene matches: 15. Looked up from germline, CDR1 is LGHDT and CDR2 is YNNKEL (reference sequence). The CDR3 DNA reads TGTGCCAGCAGTTCCTCCGGGGCGGGAGGGCGAGGAGCCAAAAACATTCAGTACTTC. Amino acids: CASSSSGAGGRGAKNIQYF.

J is TRBJ2-3 and V is TRBV4-1; D gene ambiguous. The length of the CDR3 is 13 residues. Germline-derived CDR1 and CDR2 are MGHRA and YSYEKL. Deletions cut 0 bases from V and 6 bases from J, with 7 bases between. This chain's CDR3 is CASSQEPRDTQYF. The DNA of the CDR3 is TGCGCCAGCAGCCAAGAGCCTCGGGATACGCAGTATTTT.

The V gene is TRBV7-9, the J gene TRBJ1-4; the D is unclear. Germline loops: CDR1 SEHNR, CDR2 FQNEAQ (reference sequence). Deletions cut 8 bases from V and 5 bases from J, with 6 bases between. The CDR3 sequence is 11 residues long. Written as DNA, the CDR3 is TGTGCCAGCTTTTCAAATGAAAAACTGTTTTTT. It translates to CASFSNEKLFF. The full variable domain, with the rest looked up from reference TRBV7-9 and TRBJ1-4, is DTGVSQNPRHKITKRGQNVTFRCDPISEHNRLYWYRQTLGQGPEFLTYFQNEAQLEKSRLLSDRFSAERPKGSFSTLEIQRTEQGDSAMYLCASFSNEKLFFGSGTQLSVL.

This clone was recorded only once. Here the CDR3 reads CASSFLAGDETQYF. In DNA, the CDR3 is TGCGCCAGCAGCTTCCTTGCGGGAGATGAGACCCAGTACTTC. The genes are TRBV5-1 and TRBJ2-5, with TRBD2 identical over 7 bases. The CDR3 sequence is 14 residues long. In germline, CDR1 is SGHRS, CDR2 YFSETQ. Trimming at V came to 2 bases and at J to 5 bases, leaving 6 bases not matched to a gene.

There are a few counts of this clone. This chain uses TRBV6-1 with TRBJ2-5; 13 bases match TRBD2. The germline gives CDR1 MNHNS, CDR2 SASEGT. The CDR3 runs to 15 residues. V lost 3 bases, J lost 5 bases, and 3 bases stayed unmatched. The CDR3 DNA is TGTGCCAGCAGTGAGGGACTAGCGGGAACGGAGACCCAGTACTTC. This gives the protein CASSEGLAGTETQYF.

The J gene is TRBJ2-7, the V gene TRBV3-1 (or the pseudogene TRBV3-2); D remains ambiguous. V lost 1 base to trimming and J lost 4 bases, with 14 bases between them. Germline CDR1 is LGHDT and CDR2 is YNNKEL (reference sequence). The length of the CDR3 is 15 residues. CDR3 loop: CASSQGNPWSYEQYF. In DNA, the CDR3 is TGTGCCAGCAGCCAAGGGAACCCTTGGAGTTACGAGCAGTACTTC.

This chain uses TRBV30 with TRBJ1-1; D ambiguous. V gave up 1 base and J gave up 1 base, with 13 bases separating them. There are 15 residues in the CDR3. In germline, CDR1 is GTSNPN, CDR2 SVGIG (reference sequence). The CDR3 nucleotides are TGTGCCTGGAGTGAGGCGGGTCAAGCGAACACTGAAGCTTTCTTT. Encoded protein: CAWSEAGQANTEAFF.

The rearrangement uses TRBV12-3 or TRBV12-4 and TRBJ1-3; TRBD1 matches at 7 bases. The length of the CDR3 is 13 residues. V shed 7 bases, J shed 4 bases, and the junction held 4 bases outside the gene matches. This chain's CDR3 is CASNQGGGNTIYF. DNA for the CDR3: TGTGCCAGCAACCAGGGGGGAGGAAACACCATATATTTT.

The V call is TRBV7-9, the J call TRBJ1-6; TRBD1 matches at 11 bases. V was pared by 2 bases and J by 4 bases, with 4 bases of the junction left unmatched. CDR1 is SEHNR and CDR2 is FQNEAQ in the germline V gene (reference sequence). The CDR3 is 17 amino acids. The CDR3 DNA reads TGTGCCAGCAGCTTATCTGGACAGGGGGCATATAATTCACCCCTCCACTTT. The encoded protein is CASSLSGQGAYNSPLHF. The full variable domain, rest sourced from reference TRBV7-9 and TRBJ1-6, is DTGVSQNPRHKITKRGQNVTFRCDPISEHNRLYWYRQTLGQGPEFLTYFQNEAQLEKSRLLSDRFSAERPKGSFSTLEIQRTEQGDSAMYLCASSLSGQGAYNSPLHFGNGTRLTVT.

The V and J genes are TRBV6-1 and TRBJ1-6; D unclear. The CDR3 has 16 amino acids. Germline lookup yields CDR1 MNHNS and CDR2 SASEGT. Trimming left V 2 bases short and J 7 bases short, with 15 bases between. CDR3 coding DNA: TGTGCCAGCAGTGAATGGTACAGAGCAGACAATTCACCCCTCCACTTT. Its protein product is CASSEWYRADNSPLHF.

This sequence joins TRBV9 and TRBJ2-3; weak D call: TRBD1 (6 bases). CDR3 size: 14 residues. V was pared by 3 bases and J by 2 bases, with 10 bases between. The germline V gene has CDR1 SGDLS and CDR2 YYNGEE. The CDR3 DNA is TGTGCCAGCAGCGAGGGGGACACCACAGATACGCAGTATTTT. Translating it yields CASSEGDTTDTQYF.

The rearrangement links TRBV6-5 to TRBJ2-3; tentative D call: TRBD1 (5 bases). Trimming stripped 7 bases from V and 2 bases from J, with 7 bases between. CDR1 MNHEY and CDR2 SVGAGI come from the germline V gene. The CDR3 spans 12 residues. The DNA of the CDR3 is TGTGCCAGCACAGGGATCACAGATACGCAGTATTTT. Protein product: CASTGITDTQYF.

Worth noting for this clone: Relative to the germline gene, one junction end is altered; a read error may explain this. This chain uses TRBV6-5 with TRBJ2-3; 12 nucleotides match TRBD2. The CDR3 contains 12 residues. CDR1 and CDR2 (germline): MNHEY, SVGAGI. The chain's CDR3 is CASRPTSGGCGF. DNA of the CDR3: TGTGCCAGCAGACCCACTAGCGGGGGGTGCGGTTTT.

The V call is TRBV7-9, the J call TRBJ1-2; the match to TRBD1 covers 11 bases. The CDR3 is 16 amino acids. The germline V gene has CDR1 SEHNR and CDR2 FQNEAQ (reference sequence). V was clipped by 1 base and J by 8 bases; unmatched bases: 9. Here the CDR3 reads CASSLGASGQGEGYTF. The CDR3 coding sequence is TGTGCCAGCAGCTTAGGAGCGTCGGGACAGGGGGAAGGCTACACCTTC. The entire variable domain, with the rest obtained from reference TRBV7-9 and TRBJ1-2, is as follows: DTGVSQNPRHKITKRGQNVTFRCDPISEHNRLYWYRQTLGQGPEFLTYFQNEAQLEKSRLLSDRFSAERPKGSFSTLEIQRTEQGDSAMYLCASSLGASGQGEGYTFGSGTRLTVV.

This clone was recorded a few times. Other DNA sequences in this specimen translate into the identical CDR3. The V call is TRBV30, the J call TRBJ1-5; 7 bases fit TRBD1. The ends lost 2 bases at V and 5 bases at J; junction bases unmatched: 3. CDR1 is GTSNPN and CDR2 is SVGIG in the germline V gene (reference sequence). The CDR3 has 13 amino acids. The CDR3 DNA reads TGTGCCTGGAGTCGGCAGGGGGATCAGCCCCAGCATTTT. Translated, it gives CAWSRQGDQPQHF. The variable domain in full, with the rest retrieved from reference TRBV30 and TRBJ1-5, is SQTIHQWPATLVQPVGSPLSLECTVEGTSNPNLYWYRQAAGRGLQLLFYSVGIGQISSEVPQNLSASRPQDRQFILSSKKLLLSDSGFYLCAWSRQGDQPQHFGDGTRLSIL.

V usage is TRBV7-9 and J usage is TRBJ1-1, with no clear D. Per the germline V gene, CDR1 is SEHNR and CDR2 is FQNEAQ (reference sequence). V was trimmed by 2 bases and J by 5 bases, leaving 12 bases between them. The CDR3 totals 14 residues. CDR3 sequence reads: CASSLFSPETEAFF. The DNA of the CDR3 is TGTGCCAGCAGCTTATTTTCCCCCGAGACTGAAGCTTTCTTT.

V and J are TRBV10-1 and TRBJ1-1, with D perhaps TRBD1 (5 bases). Trimming removed 0 bases from V and 1 base from J, with 12 bases in between. The CDR3 sequence is 16 residues long. Germline CDR1 reads WNHNN; CDR2 reads SYGVQD (reference sequence). CDR3 sequence reads: CASSESTGGKNTEAFF. CDR3 nucleotides: TGCGCCAGCAGTGAGTCGACGGGGGGGAAGAACACTGAAGCTTTCTTT.

The V and J genes are TRBV19 and TRBJ1-2, with TRBD1 matching over 7 bases. The junction had 7 bases not matched to a gene; V was cut back by 3 bases and J by 3 bases. Germline V gene lookup returns CDR1 LNHDA and CDR2 SQIVND (reference sequence). CDR3 size: 15 residues. The CDR3 protein is CASSIPQGVDYGYTF. CDR3 in DNA: TGTGCCAGTAGTATCCCCCAGGGGGTCGACTATGGCTACACCTTC.

The chain uses TRBV29-1 and TRBJ2-1, with D possibly matching TRBD2 (6 bases). Germline CDR1 SQVTM, CDR2 ANQGSEA. V was shortened by 7 bases and J by 7 bases, with 11 bases between the two germline ends. The CDR3 has 11 amino acids. The CDR3, as DNA: TGCAGCGCGGGTCGGGGGAATGAGCAGTTCTTC. Protein product: CSAGRGNEQFF.

This chain links TRBV2 with TRBJ1-2, with 8 positions matching TRBD1. The CDR3 covers 14 residues. Trimming removed 6 bases from V and 0 bases from J; junction bases left unmatched: 3. Germline CDR1 SNHLY, CDR2 FYNNEI. Here the CDR3 DNA reads TGTGCCAGCAGGAAGGGACAGGCTAACTATGGCTACACCTTC. It specifies CASRKGQANYGYTF.

The J gene is TRBJ1-5, the V gene TRBV7-2, with D perhaps matching TRBD1 (5 bases). The CDR3 runs 15 residues. Trimming removed 2 bases from V and 8 bases from J, with 16 bases in between. The germline CDR1 and CDR2 sequences are SGHTA and FQGNSA. The CDR3 region has the DNA TGTGCCAGCAGCTTAAGGGCGAGGGAGGGGAAGCCCCAGCATTTT. Translated: CASSLRAREGKPQHF.

The chain employs TRBV18 and TRBJ2-1; 7 bases align to TRBD2. Losses at the gene ends were 3 bases for V and 4 bases for J; bases not matched to a gene: 9. CDR1 KGHSH and CDR2 LQKENI come from the germline V gene. This CDR3 contains 16 residues. The CDR3, as DNA: TGTGCCAGCTCACCCTCCCGCGGAGCGGGGTACAATGAGCAGTTCTTC. Its translation: CASSPSRGAGYNEQFF.